The rows below give T cell receptor beta chains drawn from one sample of a study of lymphopenia after photon versus proton radiotherapy. Sequencing was performed with immunoSEQ multiplex PCR; in TCRdb, only in-frame clones are kept and a portion is missing. Of around 18,000 clones listed, roughly nine tenths were seen once; the top ten hold more than 8.5%. Specimen: peripheral blood, collected from a patient treated with proton-based radiotherapy. Receptors originate from a man aged 65 to 85 with pancreatic cancer. CDR3s include the opening cysteine and the closing phenylalanine or tryptophan. D genes are given only for firm matches. The size field is filled for only some rows; it gives once, few, many or a size class.

abundance: -
v_gene: TRBV5-1
d_gene: TRBD1
j_gene: TRBJ2-5
CDR3aa: CASSRRQGETQYF
CDR3nt: TGCGCCAGCAGCCGTAGACAGGGCGAGACCCAGTACTTC

abundance: -
v_gene: TRBV30
d_gene: -
j_gene: TRBJ1-1
CDR3aa: CAWRGSLNTEAFF
CDR3nt: TGTGCCTGGCGGGGGAGTTTGAACACTGAAGCTTTCTTT

abundance: few
v_gene: TRBV5-1
d_gene: -
j_gene: TRBJ1-6
CDR3aa: CASRTGSNSYNSPLHF
CDR3nt: TGCGCCAGCAGAACCGGGTCCAACTCCTATAATTCACCCCTCCACTTT

abundance: -
v_gene: TRBV9
d_gene: -
j_gene: TRBJ2-3
CDR3aa: CASSARTDTQYF
CDR3nt: TGTGCCAGCAGCGCCCGCACAGATACGCAGTATTTT

abundance: -
v_gene: TRBV2
d_gene: -
j_gene: TRBJ1-5
CDR3aa: CASSEGRNNQPQHF
CDR3nt: TGTGCCAGCAGTGAGGGGAGAAACAATCAGCCCCAGCATTTT

abundance: -
v_gene: TRBV5-1
d_gene: -
j_gene: TRBJ2-1
CDR3aa: CASSLGGTNEQFF
CDR3nt: TGCGCCAGCAGCTTGGGCGGGACAAATGAGCAGTTCTTC

abundance: -
v_gene: TRBV2
d_gene: -
j_gene: TRBJ1-2
CDR3aa: CASSETETPGYTF
CDR3nt: TGTGCCAGCAGTGAAACTGAAACGCCTGGCTACACCTTC

abundance: -
v_gene: TRBV9
d_gene: TRBD1
j_gene: TRBJ1-2
CDR3aa: CASSRGQGRNYGYTF
CDR3nt: TGTGCCAGCAGCCGTGGACAGGGGAGAAACTATGGCTACACCTTC

abundance: -
v_gene: TRBV13
d_gene: -
j_gene: TRBJ2-2
CDR3aa: CASSSSSATNTGELFF
CDR3nt: TGTGCCAGCAGCTCCTCTAGCGCCACGAACACCGGGGAGCTGTTTTTT

abundance: -
v_gene: TRBV28
d_gene: TRBD1
j_gene: TRBJ1-5
CDR3aa: CASRGGGGYSNQPQHF
CDR3nt: TGTGCCAGCAGGGGAGGGGGCGGTTATAGCAATCAGCCCCAGCATTTT

abundance: -
v_gene: TRBV20-1
d_gene: -
j_gene: TRBJ2-3
CDR3aa: CSALGTDTQYF
CDR3nt: TGCAGTGCGCTCGGGACAGATACGCAGTATTTT

abundance: -
v_gene: TRBV6-1
d_gene: -
j_gene: TRBJ2-1
CDR3aa: CASSDWAARPPEQFF
CDR3nt: TGTGCCAGCAGTGATTGGGCGGCACGCCCCCCTGAGCAGTTCTTC

abundance: few
v_gene: TRBV7-2
d_gene: -
j_gene: TRBJ1-1
CDR3aa: CASSLVLGGGTEAFF
CDR3nt: TGTGCCAGCAGCCTCGTTCTTGGAGGCGGCACTGAAGCTTTCTTT

abundance: -
v_gene: TRBV7-9
d_gene: TRBD1
j_gene: TRBJ1-1
CDR3aa: CASTLDRKNTEAFF
CDR3nt: TGTGCCAGCACCCTGGACAGGAAGAACACTGAAGCTTTCTTT

abundance: -
v_gene: TRBV7-6
d_gene: -
j_gene: TRBJ2-5
CDR3aa: CASSLVGRPMDEQYF
CDR3nt: TGTGCCAGCAGCTTAGTAGGCAGGCCCATGGATGAGCAGTACTTC

abundance: -
v_gene: TRBV7-2
d_gene: TRBD1
j_gene: TRBJ1-4
CDR3aa: CASSLPRDRTNEKLFF
CDR3nt: TGTGCCAGCAGCTTACCCCGGGACAGAACTAATGAAAAACTGTTTTTT

abundance: -
v_gene: TRBV4-1
d_gene: TRBD2
j_gene: TRBJ2-3
CDR3aa: CASSQGPSRRESTDTQYF
CDR3nt: TGCGCCAGCAGCCAAGGGCCCTCGCGGCGGGAGTCTACAGATACGCAGTATTTT

abundance: -
v_gene: TRBV6-1
d_gene: TRBD1
j_gene: TRBJ1-5
CDR3aa: CASSDRQGQPQHF
CDR3nt: TGTGCCAGCAGTGACCGACAGGGTCAGCCCCAGCATTTT

abundance: -
v_gene: TRBV19
d_gene: TRBD1
j_gene: TRBJ1-2
CDR3aa: CASSYLTGDSFGYTF
CDR3nt: TGTGCCAGTAGCTACTTGACAGGGGATTCTTTTGGCTACACCTTC

abundance: -
v_gene: TRBV6-5
d_gene: -
j_gene: TRBJ2-3
CDR3aa: CASGREPSEDTQYF
CDR3nt: TGTGCCAGCGGAAGGGAGCCCTCAGAAGATACGCAGTATTTT

abundance: -
v_gene: TRBV19
d_gene: -
j_gene: TRBJ2-3
CDR3aa: CASSLQGLTDTQYF
CDR3nt: TGTGCCAGTAGTCTGCAGGGGTTGACAGATACGCAGTATTTT

abundance: -
v_gene: TRBV4-2
d_gene: TRBD2
j_gene: TRBJ2-3
CDR3aa: CASSQESGLVTDTQYF
CDR3nt: TGTGCCAGCAGCCAAGAGTCGGGACTAGTCACAGATACGCAGTATTTT

abundance: -
v_gene: TRBV5-1
d_gene: -
j_gene: TRBJ2-2
CDR3aa: CASSSTGTANTGELFF
CDR3nt: TGCGCCAGCAGCTCGACCGGGACGGCGAACACCGGGGAGCTGTTTTTT

abundance: -
v_gene: TRBV5-1
d_gene: -
j_gene: TRBJ1-5
CDR3aa: CASSLGHLGSNQPQHF
CDR3nt: TGCGCCAGCAGCCTAGGACACCTGGGGAGCAATCAGCCCCAGCATTTT

abundance: -
v_gene: TRBV19
d_gene: -
j_gene: TRBJ1-2
CDR3aa: CASSNPPGIQAYGYTF
CDR3nt: TGTGCCAGTAGTAACCCGCCCGGAATTCAGGCGTATGGCTACACCTTC

abundance: -
v_gene: TRBV9
d_gene: TRBD2
j_gene: TRBJ2-1
CDR3aa: CASSVDGSGGALYNEQFF
CDR3nt: TGTGCCAGCAGCGTAGACGGTAGCGGGGGGGCACTCTACAATGAGCAGTTCTTC

abundance: -
v_gene: TRBV4-2
d_gene: -
j_gene: TRBJ1-1
CDR3aa: CASSPRENSEAFF
CDR3nt: TGTGCCAGCAGCCCCCGGGAGAACTCGGAAGCTTTCTTT

abundance: -
v_gene: TRBV18
d_gene: -
j_gene: TRBJ2-7
CDR3aa: CASSPQLDSYEQYF
CDR3nt: TGTGCCAGCTCACCGCAACTCGACTCCTACGAGCAGTACTTC

abundance: -
v_gene: TRBV27
d_gene: -
j_gene: TRBJ1-2
CDR3aa: CASGITGQKHYGYTF
CDR3nt: TGTGCCAGCGGAATTACCGGACAGAAGCACTATGGCTACACCTTC

abundance: -
v_gene: TRBV2
d_gene: -
j_gene: TRBJ2-1
CDR3aa: CARGGGTGAHEQFF
CDR3nt: TGTGCCAGAGGGGGGGGCACAGGGGCGCACGAGCAGTTCTTC

abundance: once
v_gene: TRBV4-2
d_gene: -
j_gene: TRBJ2-1
CDR3aa: CASSQDVANDYNEQFF
CDR3nt: TGTGCCAGCAGCCAAGATGTGGCTAATGACTACAATGAGCAGTTCTTC

abundance: -
v_gene: TRBV23-1
d_gene: -
j_gene: TRBJ2-5
CDR3aa: CASSQHYDRRYQETQYF
CDR3nt: TGCGCCAGCAGTCAACATTACGACAGGCGGTACCAAGAGACCCAGTACTTC

abundance: -
v_gene: TRBV7-2
d_gene: -
j_gene: TRBJ1-5
CDR3aa: CASSLDSGPGNQPQHF
CDR3nt: TGTGCCAGCAGCTTAGATAGCGGTCCAGGCAATCAGCCCCAGCATTTT

abundance: -
v_gene: TRBV11-2
d_gene: -
j_gene: TRBJ1-3
CDR3aa: CASSLSDTIYF
CDR3nt: TGTGCCAGCAGCTTAAGTGACACCATATATTTT

abundance: -
v_gene: TRBV25-1
d_gene: -
j_gene: TRBJ1-5
CDR3aa: CASSEWRAGQPQHF
CDR3nt: TGTGCCAGCAGTGAATGGAGGGCTGGTCAGCCCCAGCATTTT

abundance: -
v_gene: TRBV2
d_gene: -
j_gene: TRBJ2-2
CDR3aa: CASSERQSLNTGELFF
CDR3nt: TGTGCCAGCAGTGAAAGGCAGAGCTTGAACACCGGGGAGCTGTTTTTT

abundance: -
v_gene: TRBV29-1
d_gene: -
j_gene: TRBJ2-5
CDR3aa: CSVESGAAETQYF
CDR3nt: TGCAGCGTTGAATCGGGGGCGGCGGAGACCCAGTACTTC

abundance: once
v_gene: TRBV7-2
d_gene: TRBD2
j_gene: TRBJ2-1
CDR3aa: CASSLTSGSENEQFF
CDR3nt: TGTGCCAGCAGCTTAACTAGCGGGAGTGAGAATGAGCAGTTCTTC

abundance: -
v_gene: TRBV6-1
d_gene: TRBD2
j_gene: TRBJ2-5
CDR3aa: CASSEWTSKETQYF
CDR3nt: TGTGCCAGCAGTGAATGGACTAGCAAGGAGACCCAGTACTTC

abundance: -
v_gene: TRBV27
d_gene: -
j_gene: TRBJ2-3
CDR3aa: CASSLSGPVFWDTQYF
CDR3nt: TGTGCCAGCAGTTTATCAGGGCCTGTTTTTTGGGATACGCAGTATTTT

abundance: -
v_gene: TRBV27
d_gene: -
j_gene: TRBJ2-7
CDR3aa: CASSWLESGEQYF
CDR3nt: TGTGCCAGCAGTTGGTTGGAGTCAGGCGAGCAGTACTTC

abundance: -
v_gene: TRBV5-6
d_gene: TRBD2
j_gene: TRBJ2-5
CDR3aa: CASSGTSGQETQYF
CDR3nt: TGTGCCAGCAGCGGGACTAGCGGGCAAGAGACCCAGTACTTC

abundance: -
v_gene: TRBV7-2
d_gene: -
j_gene: TRBJ2-7
CDR3aa: CASSFSHLYEQYF
CDR3nt: TGTGCCAGCAGCTTCTCACACCTCTACGAGCAGTACTTC

abundance: -
v_gene: TRBV2
d_gene: TRBD2
j_gene: TRBJ2-7
CDR3aa: CASTETSGPTYEQYF
CDR3nt: TGTGCCAGCACTGAAACTAGCGGCCCAACCTACGAGCAGTACTTC

abundance: -
v_gene: TRBV7-9
d_gene: TRBD1
j_gene: TRBJ1-3
CDR3aa: CASSLVTGAGNTIYF
CDR3nt: TGTGCCAGCAGCTTAGTGACAGGGGCTGGAAACACCATATATTTT

abundance: -
v_gene: TRBV21-1
d_gene: -
j_gene: TRBJ2-1
CDR3aa: CASSSQGSYNEQFF
CDR3nt: TGTGCCAGCAGCTCACAGGGGTCGTACAATGAGCAGTTCTTC

abundance: -
v_gene: TRBV9
d_gene: TRBD2
j_gene: TRBJ2-5
CDR3aa: CASSVALAGRQETQYF
CDR3nt: TGTGCCAGCAGCGTAGCTCTAGCGGGGAGACAAGAGACCCAGTACTTC

abundance: once
v_gene: TRBV5-6
d_gene: -
j_gene: TRBJ1-2
CDR3aa: CASSLRRSGVHTF
CDR3nt: TGTGCCAGCAGCTTGCGACGGTCAGGGGTTCACACCTTC

abundance: -
v_gene: TRBV19
d_gene: -
j_gene: TRBJ2-1
CDR3aa: CASSPSGLGYNEQFF
CDR3nt: TGTGCCAGTAGCCCCAGTGGCCTGGGCTACAATGAGCAGTTCTTC